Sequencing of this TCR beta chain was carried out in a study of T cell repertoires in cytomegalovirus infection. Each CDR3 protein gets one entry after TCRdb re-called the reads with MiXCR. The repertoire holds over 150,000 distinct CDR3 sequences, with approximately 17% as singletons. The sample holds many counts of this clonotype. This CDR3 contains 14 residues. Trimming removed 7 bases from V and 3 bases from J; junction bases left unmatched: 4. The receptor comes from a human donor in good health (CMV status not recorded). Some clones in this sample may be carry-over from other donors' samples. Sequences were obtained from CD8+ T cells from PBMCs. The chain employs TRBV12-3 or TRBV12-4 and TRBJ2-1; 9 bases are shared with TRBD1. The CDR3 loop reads CASTGTGFYNEQFF. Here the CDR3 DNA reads TGTGCCAGCACCGGGACAGGGTTCTACAATGAGCAGTTCTTC.